A single sample is the source of the 27 T cell receptor beta chains below, sequenced in a study of T cells after yellow fever vaccination. TCRdb ran MiXCR on the 5' RACE reads and lists one entry per CDR3 protein. The repertoire consists of over 100,000 distinct CDR3 sequences, with 8.4% occurring once and the leading ten covering roughly 23%. This sample comprised CD8+ T cells sorted from PBMCs, obtained 45 days after the yellow fever booster vaccination. The source of these receptors is a man between 25 and 39 years old who received the YFV17D yellow fever vaccine.

The chain employs TRBV27 and TRBJ2-1, with D perhaps matching TRBD2 (5 bases). V lost 7 bases and J 6 bases, leaving 16 bases between the germline ends. CDR1 and CDR2 (germline): MNHEY, SMNVEV (reference sequence). The CDR3 extends over 14 amino acids. CDR3: CASNLRAVANEQFF. The CDR3 DNA reads as TGTGCCAGCAACTTGAGGGCCGTCGCCAATGAGCAGTTCTTC.

Many counts were recorded for this clonotype. This chain uses TRBV6-5 with TRBJ2-7; D ambiguous. Germline V CDR1 and CDR2: MNHEY, SVGAGI. Between the trimmed V and J ends, which lost 0 bases and 6 bases, there was a span of 9 bases. CDR3 length: 13 amino acids. The CDR3 here is CASSYSAGSEQYF. The CDR3, as DNA: TGTGCCAGCAGTTACTCGGCAGGAAGCGAGCAGTACTTC.

As for this clonotype: The junction does not match germline at one end; this may be a read error. The rearrangement uses TRBV7-9 and TRBJ2-7, with 7 bases lining up with TRBD1. From germline, CDR1 is SEHNR and CDR2 FQNEAQ (reference sequence). CDR3 length equals 15 residues. CDR3 region: CVSSPKGTGVIEQYF. CDR3 DNA sequence: TGTGTCAGCAGCCCGAAGGGCACAGGGGTTATCGAGCAGTACTTC.

In this sample, this clonotype turned up many times. The V and J genes are TRBV7-2 and TRBJ2-3, with 8 bases aligning to TRBD1. This CDR3 spans 16 amino acids. V lost 5 bases, J lost 6 bases, and 13 bases stayed unmatched. Germline CDR1 and CDR2: SGHTA and FQGNSA. The CDR3 loop is CASSPIDRGWGDTQYF. The CDR3 DNA reads as TGTGCCAGCAGCCCCATTGACAGGGGTTGGGGTGATACGCAGTATTTT.

This clonotype was detected only a few times. The genes are TRBV3-1 and TRBJ2-5; 8 bases match TRBD2. The germline V gene encodes CDR1 LGHDT and CDR2 YNNKEL (reference sequence). Trimming took 11 bases from V and 2 from J; bases not matched to a gene: 19. This CDR3 is built from 17 residues. The CDR3 is CASCKDLQGLEQETQYF. CDR3 DNA sequence: TGTGCCTCCTGCAAAGATCTTCAGGGACTAGAGCAAGAGACCCAGTACTTC.

In this sample, this clonotype turned up many times. The rearrangement links TRBV9 to TRBJ2-2; 9 nucleotides align to TRBD2. There are 16 residues in the CDR3. Germline CDR1 SGDLS, CDR2 YYNGEE. V gave up 0 bases and J gave up 8 bases; unmatched junction bases: 8. The CDR3 sequence: CASSVGDSGRLGELFF. For the CDR3, the DNA is TGTGCCAGCAGCGTAGGGGATAGCGGGAGATTAGGGGAGCTGTTTTTT.

The sample holds many counts of this clonotype. The gene calls are TRBV27 and TRBJ2-7; TRBD1 or TRBD2 may be the D gene (5 bases each). The CDR3 contains 14 residues. CDR1 is MNHEY, CDR2 SMNVEV, per germline (reference sequence). V was clipped by 6 bases and J by 5 bases, with 17 bases between them. The CDR3 region has the DNA TGTGCCAGCAGCCTTCTCGACAGAGGGAACGAGCAGTACTTC. The encoded protein is CASSLLDRGNEQYF.

This clonotype was counted a single time. Being one base from a much bigger clone, this may be a read error. The chain carries TRBV2 and TRBJ2-7; 11 bases fit TRBD2. The V gene end was trimmed by 9 bases and the J gene end by 0 bases; junction bases not matched to a gene: 13. The CDR3 is made up of 17 amino acids. CDR1 SNHLY and CDR2 FYNNEI come from the germline V gene. The chain's CDR3 is CARSPGLAAGPSYEQYF. DNA for the CDR3: TGTGCCAGAAGTCCGGGACTAGCGGCGGGACCCTCCTACGAGCAGTACTTC.

The rearrangement joins TRBV30 to TRBJ2-1; 8 nucleotides line up with TRBD1. The CDR3 is made up of 14 amino acids. The germline gives CDR1 GTSNPN, CDR2 SVGIG (reference sequence). V was pared by 0 bases and J by 6 bases, with 4 bases of the junction left unmatched. CDR3 coding DNA: TGTGCCTGGAGTGTTGGACAGGGACGCAATGAGCAGTTCTTC. This gives the protein CAWSVGQGRNEQFF.

To note about this clonotype: With a much larger clone just one base away, this may be a read error. A read error is likely, as this CDR3 ends without the conserved phenylalanine or tryptophan. The chain uses TRBV7-9 and TRBJ2-7; D remains ambiguous. CDR1 is SEHNR and CDR2 is FQNEAQ in the germline V gene (reference sequence). The CDR3 loop spans 12 amino acids. The V gene lost 8 bases and the J gene lost 2 bases, with 10 bases spanning the gap. Here the CDR3 reads CASSGRTYEQYY. CDR3 coding DNA: TGTGCCAGCTCAGGCAGAACCTACGAGCAGTACTAC.

This clonotype occurred many times. The rearrangement uses TRBV5-6 and TRBJ2-1; TRBD2 agrees at 9 bases. CDR3 length equals 17 residues. Trimming at V came to 4 bases and at J to 1 base, leaving 9 bases not matched to a gene. Per germline, CDR1 SGHDT and CDR2 YYEEEE. CDR3 residues: CASSQTSGYTSYNEQFF. The CDR3 DNA reads TGTGCCAGCAGCCAGACTAGCGGCTATACATCCTACAATGAGCAGTTCTTC. Drawing the rest from reference TRBV5-6 and TRBJ2-1, the complete variable domain is DAGVTQSPTHLIKTRGQQVTLRCSPKSGHDTVSWYQQALGQGPQFIFQYYEEEERQRGNFPDRFSGHQFPNYSSELNVNALLLGDSALYLCASSQTSGYTSYNEQFFGPGTRLTVL.

This clonotype was detected only once. This may be a read error, as it is one base from a much larger clone. V gene TRBV28 combines with J gene TRBJ2-1; D may be TRBD2 (5 bases). The germline V gene encodes CDR1 MDHEN and CDR2 SYDVKM. This CDR3 is 15 amino acids long. In DNA form, the CDR3 reads TGTGCCACCACCCGGGTAGCGAGTACTTCGGATGAGCAGCTCTTC. Translated, it gives CATTRVASTSDEQLF.

At least ten counts were recorded for this clonotype. The J gene is TRBJ2-7, the V gene TRBV7-8; no clear D. This CDR3 comprises 12 residues. The ends were cut back, 4 bases at V and 7 bases at J, with 11 bases in the middle. Germline CDR1 reads SGHVS; CDR2 reads FQNEAQ. In DNA form, the CDR3 reads TGTGCCAGCAGCTCGACGGCTATGGAGCAGTACTTC. Protein product: CASSSTAMEQYF.

In its sample, this clonotype was seen a few times. The chain combines TRBV6-5 with TRBJ1-2; perhaps TRBD1 as D (5 bases). The CDR3 contains 15 residues. V was cut by 0 bases and J by 6 bases, with 14 bases left in between. Germline lookup yields CDR1 MNHEY and CDR2 SVGAGI. CDR3 nucleotide sequence: TGTGCCAGCAGTTACTCGGGGGACCGTGCAGATGGCTACACCTTC. Amino acid sequence: CASSYSGDRADGYTF.

This clonotype was counted at least ten times. The chain has TRBV3-1 and TRBJ2-1; 8 positions agree with TRBD2. V was pared by 0 bases and J by 9 bases, with 22 bases of the junction left unmatched. Germline loops: CDR1 LGHDT, CDR2 YNNKEL (reference sequence). The CDR3 has 20 amino acids. CDR3 DNA: TGTGCCAGCAGCCAAGATTTACGTACTAGCGGTCCAAACGTGAATCTTGAGCAGTTCTTC. Amino acid sequence: CASSQDLRTSGPNVNLEQFF.

The V gene is TRBV19, the J gene TRBJ2-7, with a possible D match to TRBD2 (6 bases). The CDR3 sequence is 12 residues long. The germline V gene has CDR1 LNHDA and CDR2 SQIVND (reference sequence). With 8 bases removed from V and 2 bases from J, the gap between germline ends came to 10 bases. This CDR3 is CASGGTTYEQYF. CDR3 DNA sequence: TGTGCCAGTGGGGGGACGACCTACGAGCAGTACTTC.

As DNA, the CDR3 is TGTGCCACCAGCGACCGAGGGAGGACCCAGTACTTC. Translated: CATSDRGRTQYF. This chain joins TRBV15 and TRBJ2-5, with D perhaps TRBD2 (5 bases). The CDR3 extends over 12 amino acids. Looked up from germline, CDR1 is LNHNV and CDR2 is YYDKDF (reference sequence). V was shortened by 5 bases and J by 7 bases, with 11 bases between the two germline ends. Using reference TRBV15 and TRBJ2-5 for the parts outside the CDR3, the full variable domain is DAMVIQNPRYQVTQFGKPVTLSCSQTLNHNVMYWYQQKSSQAPKLLFHYYDKDFNNEADTPDNFQSRRPNTSFCFLDIRSPGLGDTAMYLCATSDRGRTQYFGPGTRLLVL.

Concerning this clonotype: Just one base apart from a much larger clone, this may be a read error. The chain employs TRBV7-8 and TRBJ2-3; D gene ambiguous. Germline loops: CDR1 SGHVS, CDR2 FQNEAQ. The CDR3 runs to 13 residues. CDR3 sequence: CACSLPTTDTQYF. The CDR3 bases are TGTGCCTGCAGCCTCCCCACCACAGATACGCAGTATTTT.

This clonotype was recorded many times. The chain has TRBV7-9 and TRBJ2-7, with D maybe TRBD2 (7 bases). The CDR3 has 14 residues. The V gene lost 1 base and the J gene lost 3 bases, with 10 bases spanning the gap. CDR1 SEHNR and CDR2 FQNEAQ come from the germline V gene (reference sequence). The CDR3 is CASSLERGGYEQYF. CDR3 nucleotide sequence: TGTGCCAGCAGCTTAGAAAGGGGGGGCTACGAGCAGTACTTC.

This clonotype was seen repeatedly, ten times or more. The chain joins TRBV24-1 to TRBJ2-5; D unresolved. This CDR3 is built from 14 residues. Per germline, CDR1 KGHDR and CDR2 SFDVKD. V was clipped by 2 bases and J by 0 bases, with 6 bases between them. The CDR3 nucleotides read TGTGCCACCAGTGATTACGCAGACCAAGAGACCCAGTACTTC. Residues: CATSDYADQETQYF.

This clonotype was found many times. V gene TRBV5-1 combines with J gene TRBJ2-7; 12 bases are shared with TRBD1. There are 14 residues in the CDR3. In germline, CDR1 is SGHRS, CDR2 YFSETQ. The V gene end was trimmed by 7 bases and the J gene end by 5 bases; junction bases not matched to a gene: 7. CDR3 sequence: CASDPGQGAHEQYF. The DNA of the CDR3 is TGCGCCAGCGACCCGGGACAGGGGGCCCACGAGCAGTACTTC. The full variable domain, in which reference TRBV5-1 and TRBJ2-7 provide the parts outside the CDR3, is KAGVTQTPRYLIKTRGQQVTLSCSPISGHRSVSWYQQTPGQGLQFLFEYFSETQRNKGNFPGRFSGRQFSNSRSEMNVSTLELGDSALYLCASDPGQGAHEQYFGPGTRLTVT.

This clonotype was recorded at least ten times. This chain joins TRBV11-1 and TRBJ1-3; weak D call: TRBD1 (6 bases). The CDR3 consists of 19 residues. CDR1 SGHAT and CDR2 FQDESV come from the germline V gene (reference sequence). The V end lost 5 bases, the J end lost 0 bases, and 23 bases lay between the germline ends. CDR3 sequence reads: CASSRTGTRNGSSGNTIYF. DNA for the CDR3: TGTGCCAGCAGCCGCACCGGGACACGCAATGGCTCCTCTGGAAACACCATATATTTT.

This clonotype came up a few times. The chain combines TRBV12-5 with TRBJ2-5, with 9 bases lining up with TRBD2. CDR1 LGHNT and CDR2 FRNRAP come from the germline V gene. The CDR3 covers 16 residues. Trimming took 3 bases from V and 5 from J; bases not matched to a gene: 10. The CDR3 DNA reads as TGTGCTAGTGGTTTCATGGCGGGAGGGCCGTCGGAGACCCAGTACTTC. This codes for CASGFMAGGPSETQYF.

This chain connects TRBV12-3 or TRBV12-4 to TRBJ1-6; a weak D match, TRBD1 (5 bases). The CDR3 length is 12 residues. Trimming stripped 8 bases from V and 10 bases from J, with 12 bases between. The CDR3: CASGHGRSPLHF. The CDR3 DNA reads as TGTGCCAGCGGACATGGTCGATCACCCCTCCACTTT.

This clonotype occurred many times. Here the CDR3 reads CASSYPLTGGPRTEQYF. In DNA form, the CDR3 reads TGTGCCAGCAGCTACCCCCTAACGGGAGGGCCTCGTACCGAGCAGTACTTC. The chain recombines TRBV7-2 with TRBJ2-7, with 8 bases that match TRBD2. This CDR3 has 17 amino acids. Trimming removed 4 bases from V and 6 bases from J; junction bases left unmatched: 17. In germline, CDR1 is SGHTA, CDR2 FQGNSA.

At least ten counts were recorded for this clonotype. The chain recombines TRBV20-1 with TRBJ2-3; 9 nucleotides line up with TRBD1. Germline V gene lookup returns CDR1 DFQATT and CDR2 SNEGSKA (reference sequence). The CDR3 has 14 amino acids. The V gene end was trimmed by 2 bases and the J gene end by 6 bases; junction bases not matched to a gene: 6. CDR3 sequence: CSARTGTGWDTQYF. The DNA for the CDR3 is TGCAGTGCTAGAACCGGGACAGGGTGGGATACGCAGTATTTT.

J is TRBJ1-1 and V is TRBV29-1; D call uncertain. The germline V gene encodes CDR1 SQVTM and CDR2 ANQGSEA. The CDR3 spans 11 residues. V lost 2 bases and J lost 5, with 6 bases in between. The CDR3 sequence is CSVERDTEAFF. The DNA for the CDR3 is TGCAGCGTTGAAAGGGATACTGAAGCTTTCTTT.